This T cell receptor beta chain comes out of a study of blood T cell repertoires in COVID-19 (dated by TCRdb to 2018 to 2020). Regarding the complete study: Collaborator samples came from the United States, Italy and Spain and covered acute and convalescent phases of COVID-19. The material from the prospective study consisted of cDNA or gDNA derived from T cells, B-cell-depleted T cells, or PBMCs. Deeply sampled blood TCRbeta repertoires from subjects exposed to, actively infected with, or recovered from COVID-19 were included in the dataset. The repertoires were made available in a free public database intended to serve as a resource for research on the immune response to SARS-CoV-2. The samples were drawn from two sources: the first 160 participants of the ongoing ImmuneRACE study, and over 950 subjects contributed by 6 global collaborators. Sample metadata almost always included a de-identified subject ID, COVID-19 status, age in years and sex. HLA class I and class II types, where available, came from metadata supplied by the sample provider rather than from assay-based typing.

Concerning this clone: What antigen it recognizes has not been identified. No per-base quality is available; no much larger clone lies one base away.

Findings and caveats that apply to the study as a whole: Clinical and demographic metadata were provided uncurated, with the amount varying by source and participant.

TCRbeta CDR3 regions were amplified from genomic DNA by means of the immunoSEQ Assay, a bias-controlled multiplex PCR. The study's processing was this. Nucleated cell counts per sample were estimated from amplification of reference gene primers within the assay. To quantify the absolute abundance of each unique TCRbeta CDR3 rearrangement, sequence reads were collapsed and filtered. Productive Simpson clonality was computed per sample as the square root of Simpson's diversity index over productive rearrangements. TCRdb took over this immuneACCESS table, retaining in-frame rearrangements with V and J assigned. Such tables are incomplete; in checked studies, under half of the missing clones stem from an unresolved V gene, and the remainder is unexplained. V and J calls and clone size come straight from that table; D and trimming were deduced from the DNA. The sample profile shows around 270,000 clones; under 90% of them were found once. Jointly, the top ten make up under 5% of the sample.

The CDR3 sequence holds 14 residues, the cysteine and phenylalanine included. Only CDR3 DNA is held: 42 bases, read in frame from base 1. The germline V gene supplies CDR1 SGHTA and CDR2 FQGNSA. V sheds 5 bases and J sheds 3 bases, leaving 11 bases between their ends. Whole blood was collected in K2EDTA tubes by collaborating institutions according to the institutions' own protocols. For TCRbeta analysis, collaborators shipped samples in one of three forms: frozen whole blood, isolated PBMCs, or DNA extracted from either of those sample types. The chain is assembled from TRBV7-2 and TRBJ2-1, with TRBD1 tentatively as D gene (6 bases match). This TCR came from a man between 60 and 75 years old with acute or convalescent COVID-19. Sequenced material: peripheral blood. For the CDR3, the sequence is CASSPGQNYNEQFF. In nucleotide form, the sequence is TGTGCCAGCAGCCCTGGACAGAACTACAATGAGCAGTTCTTC.